The 18 T cell receptor beta chains presented below share a single source sample, sequenced in a study of cytomegalovirus exposure and HLA in healthy donors. A multiplex PCR was run with 60 Vbeta primers and 13 Jbeta primers. The protocol was immunoSEQ multiplex PCR, while the TCRdb copy is restricted to in-frame clones and leaves out a portion. The sample yields some 190,000 clones, roughly four fifths seen once. Sequenced: PBMCs. The source of these receptors is a man in his forties or fifties in good health and CMV-seropositive.

The chain joins TRBV6-5 to TRBJ2-7; D may be TRBD2 (5 bases). In germline, CDR1 is MNHEY, CDR2 SVGAGI. The CDR3 has 15 residues. V dropped 0 bases and J dropped 3 bases, with 12 bases sitting between them. This CDR3 is CASSYSTNGDYEQYF. The DNA of the CDR3 is TGTGCCAGCAGTTACTCGACGAACGGGGACTACGAGCAGTACTTC.

The J gene is TRBJ2-2, the V gene TRBV13; 7 bases fit TRBD1. The CDR3 has 15 amino acids. CDR1 and CDR2 (germline): PRHDT, FYEKMQ (reference sequence). Trimming cost V 5 bases and J 4 bases; bases outside gene matches: 7. The CDR3 sequence is CASSPRTGTTGELFF. CDR3 bases: TGTGCCAGCAGCCCAAGGACAGGTACCACCGGGGAGCTGTTTTTT.

The chain is built from TRBV5-1 and TRBJ1-3; TRBD1 agrees at 8 bases. The germline gives CDR1 SGHRS, CDR2 YFSETQ. V shed 0 bases, J shed 0 bases, and the junction held 8 bases outside the gene matches. The CDR3 spans 18 residues. CDR3 sequence reads: CASSLALTGAYSGNTIYF. Here the CDR3 DNA reads TGCGCCAGCAGCTTGGCCCTGACAGGGGCCTACTCTGGAAACACCATATATTTT.

The chain links TRBV4-2 to TRBJ2-7; tentatively, D is TRBD1 (5 bases). CDR3 length equals 15 residues. The V gene's germline CDR1 is LGHNA and CDR2 YNFKEQ. The germline V and J ends were trimmed by 0 bases and 6 bases, with 15 bases remaining between them. The CDR3 region is CASSQDGVGRGEQYF. DNA for the CDR3: TGTGCCAGCAGCCAAGATGGGGTCGGAAGGGGCGAGCAGTACTTC.

V usage is TRBV29-1 and J usage is TRBJ2-7; perhaps TRBD2 as D (6 bases). The CDR3 has 11 amino acids. Germline V gives CDR1 SQVTM, CDR2 ANQGSEA. V was cut by 4 bases and J by 6 bases, with 10 bases left in between. The CDR3, as DNA: TGCAGCGTTGGGAGGGGTACCGAGCAGTACTTC. Its protein is CSVGRGTEQYF.

The V gene is TRBV6-6, the J gene TRBJ1-2; D possibly corresponds to TRBD1 (6 bases). Germline CDR1 and CDR2: MNHNY and SVGAGI (reference sequence). The CDR3 runs to 15 residues. V was trimmed by 6 bases and J by 2 bases, leaving 16 bases between them. CDR3 protein: CASSYQTGPNYGYTF. In DNA, the CDR3 is TGTGCCAGCAGCTACCAGACAGGACCGAACTATGGCTACACCTTC.

The chain links TRBV2 to TRBJ2-2; 12 bases are a match to TRBD1. The trim removed 6 bases at V and 6 bases at J, leaving 2 bases unmatched. Germline V gene sequence: CDR1 SNHLY, CDR2 FYNNEI. This CDR3 has 14 amino acids. Written as DNA, the CDR3 is TGTGCCAGCAGGGGACAGGGGGCCGCCGGGGAGCTGTTTTTT. Its translation: CASRGQGAAGELFF.

The chain joins TRBV19 to TRBJ2-7; D is undetermined. The length of the CDR3 is 13 residues. Germline loops: CDR1 LNHDA, CDR2 SQIVND (reference sequence). V dropped 2 bases and J dropped 0 bases, with 5 bases sitting between them. The CDR3 here is CASSISRSYEQYF. The CDR3 region has the DNA TGTGCCAGTAGTATATCCCGCTCCTACGAGCAGTACTTC.

The chain uses TRBV9 and TRBJ2-1; 8 bases are a match to TRBD1. The CDR3 loop spans 19 amino acids. Germline V CDR1 and CDR2: SGDLS, YYNGEE. The V and J ends lost 4 bases and 4 bases, in that order; junction bases with no gene match: 19. CDR3 nucleotide sequence: TGTGCCAGCAGCCCAAAGGGATGGCCGAGACAGGGGATTTACAATGAGCAGTTCTTC. Its translation is CASSPKGWPRQGIYNEQFF.

The V and J genes are TRBV28 and TRBJ1-6; 10 bases match TRBD1. CDR3 length: 15 residues. In germline, CDR1 is MDHEN, CDR2 SYDVKM. The junction had 4 bases not matched to a gene; V was cut back by 2 bases and J by 9 bases. The CDR3 DNA reads as TGTGCCAGCAGTTTACCGGGACAGGGGAGTTCACCCCTCCACTTT. Its translation: CASSLPGQGSSPLHF.

In its sample, this clone was seen a few times. Other DNA sequences from this sample encode an identical CDR3 as well. V is TRBV5-1 and J is TRBJ2-3; no definite D call. CDR1 is SGHRS, CDR2 YFSETQ, per germline. The CDR3 extends over 13 amino acids. V shed 0 bases and J shed 4 bases, with 6 bases lying between them. The CDR3 DNA is TGCGCCAGCAGCTTGGACAGTGCAGATACGCAGTATTTT. Protein: CASSLDSADTQYF. The whole variable domain, filled in from reference TRBV5-1 and TRBJ2-3, reads KAGVTQTPRYLIKTRGQQVTLSCSPISGHRSVSWYQQTPGQGLQFLFEYFSETQRNKGNFPGRFSGRQFSNSRSEMNVSTLELGDSALYLCASSLDSADTQYFGPGTRLTVL.

The chain employs TRBV28 and TRBJ1-4; 8 nucleotides match TRBD1. J gave up 10 bases and V 3 bases, and 7 bases lay outside the gene matches. Germline loops: CDR1 MDHEN, CDR2 SYDVKM. There are 14 residues in the CDR3. The CDR3 region has the DNA TGTGCCAGCAGTTTTAAGCAGGGGGCTGGAAAACTGTTTTTT. Translating gives CASSFKQGAGKLFF.

V usage is TRBV5-5 and J usage is TRBJ1-4; possible D gene TRBD1, 5 bases. The CDR3 consists of 15 residues. Per the germline V gene, CDR1 is SGHKS and CDR2 is YYEKEE (reference sequence). Between the trimmed V and J ends, which lost 3 bases and 6 bases, there was a span of 15 bases. The CDR3 loop is CASSYGGGDYEKLFF. The CDR3 DNA sequence: TGTGCCAGCAGCTACGGGGGGGGAGACTATGAAAAACTGTTTTTT.

The gene calls are TRBV5-1 and TRBJ2-5, with 8 bases identical to TRBD1. CDR1 and CDR2 from the germline V gene are SGHRS and YFSETQ. J gave up 10 bases and V 0 bases, and 11 bases lay outside the gene matches. This CDR3 has 15 amino acids. CDR3 nucleotides: TGCGCCAGCAGCTTGGGGGACAGGTCCTCCGGGGGCCAGTACTTC. Its translation: CASSLGDRSSGGQYF.

This clone was counted a few times. The chain joins TRBV11-3 to TRBJ2-2, with D perhaps matching TRBD1 (5 bases). The CDR3 covers 12 residues. CDR1 and CDR2 from the germline V gene are SGHNT and YENEEA. Trimming left V 6 bases short and J 6 bases short, with 8 bases between. The CDR3 reads CASSQGAGELFF. The CDR3 nucleotides read TGTGCCAGCAGTCAAGGGGCCGGGGAGCTGTTTTTT.

DNA of the CDR3: TGTGCCAGCTTGGCAGGGGGCTCTGGGGCCAACGTCCTGACTTTC. Translated, it gives CASLAGGSGANVLTF. This rearrangement joins TRBV7-9 to TRBJ2-6; 7 bases match TRBD1. V trimming: 8 bases; J trimming: 0 bases; junction bases outside the gene matches: 4. The CDR3 sequence is 15 residues long. The germline CDR1 and CDR2 sequences are SEHNR and FQNEAQ (reference sequence).

For the CDR3, the DNA is TGTGCTAGTGGAACAGGGACAGCTAACTATGGCTACACCTTC. Encoded protein: CASGTGTANYGYTF. The rearrangement links TRBV12-5 to TRBJ1-2; 7 bases map to TRBD1. Germline CDR1 LGHNT, CDR2 FRNRAP. This CDR3 spans 14 amino acids. J was trimmed by 0 bases and V by 6 bases; bases with no gene match: 4.

This rearrangement joins TRBV6-6 to TRBJ1-6; TRBD1 might be the D (6 bases). The germline CDR1 and CDR2 sequences are MNHNY and SVGAGI (reference sequence). V was cut by 2 bases and J by 5 bases, with 10 bases left in between. CDR3 size: 15 residues. CDR3 DNA: TGTGCCAGCAGTTACCGGCCAGGGGATAATTCACCCCTCCACTTT. It codes for CASSYRPGDNSPLHF.